This TCR beta chain emerged from a study of T cell changes during pregnancy in multiple sclerosis. V was clipped by 5 bases and J by 9 bases, with 8 bases between them. The CDR3 spans 11 residues. CDR1 is SGHTA, CDR2 FQGTGA, per germline. Sequencing was performed with immunoSEQ multiplex PCR; in TCRdb, only in-frame clones are kept and a portion is missing. The table has 79,000 or so clones, around nine tenths seen once. The chain employs TRBV7-3 and TRBJ2-1; a weak D match, TRBD1 (6 bases). The sequencing here drew on peripheral blood, taken before pregnancy. This TCR was sampled from a female donor with multiple sclerosis, enrolled in a pregnancy study. For the CDR3, the DNA is TGTGCCAGCAGCAAAGGGGGTGAGCAGTTCTTC. It encodes CASSKGGEQFF.